The clone carrying this TCR beta chain occurred a few times. This sample is part of a study of patients and donors after allogeneic stem cell transplantation. Trimming took 1 base from V and 3 from J; bases not matched to a gene: 10. The germline V gene has CDR1 KGHSH and CDR2 LQKENI. CDR3 size: 17 residues. TCRdb re-derived calls from the RT-PCR reads in MiXCR, one entry per CDR3 protein. The sample yields roughly 190,000 distinct CDR3 sequences, 40% to 45% seen once. Sequencing was carried out using blood, either unsorted or a sorted T cell fraction (not recorded which). This sequence originates from a human donor who was either an allogeneic HSCT recipient or a stem cell or donor lymphocyte infusion donor (not recorded which). It is not recorded whose cells these are; they may come from a transplant donor. The rearrangement uses TRBV18 and TRBJ1-2; TRBD1 matches 8 bases. The CDR3 reads CASSPLTHGQGYYGYTF. CDR3 DNA sequence: TGTGCCAGCTCACCACTAACCCATGGACAGGGCTACTATGGCTACACCTTC.